This T cell receptor beta chain was sequenced during a study of blood T cells in healthy people across ages. Whole-study results and caveats: The unknown donor CMV status may have confounded expanded clonotype changes.

About this clonotype itself: What it binds is unknown.

Combining a sample-barcoded 5' primer with a J-beta primer mix, a second PCR ran for about 7 to 11 cycles. TCRdb fed the 5' RACE reads into MiXCR, producing one record per CDR3 protein. This sample carries around 1,900,000 distinct CDR3 sequences, about 39% of them seen once, and the ten largest clones take approximately 22%. V shed 9 bases, J shed 2 bases, and the junction held 9 bases outside the gene matches. The CDR3 has 14 residues. Germline V lookup: CDR1 SGHRS, CDR2 YFSETQ. The rearrangement links TRBV5-1 to TRBJ2-3, with 7 positions matching TRBD1. Sequencing was carried out using blood. This sequence originates from a human donor in good health. This CDR3 reads CATTQGSSTDTQYF. The CDR3 nucleotides are TGCGCCACGACACAGGGGTCCTCCACAGATACGCAGTATTTT.